The entry below gives a single TCR beta chain sequence along with its context. Antigen unknown. This sample stems from a study of cytomegalovirus exposure and HLA in healthy donors. Overall study results and limits: Among TCR beta chains, those listed as cytomegalovirus-associated numbered about 160. Previously analyzed data showed that most TCR beta V segments were productive at a frequency of about 87% or about 30%.

Amplification used 60 Vbeta primers and 13 Jbeta primers. Libraries were prepared by immunoSEQ multiplex PCR; TCRdb keeps only in-frame clonotypes and omits some of them. Seen here are roughly 260,000 clones, almost 85% observed once, and the top ten hold roughly 2%. The clonotype comes from a woman between 35 and 50 years old in good health and CMV-seropositive. The sequenced sample was PBMCs.

Here the CDR3 reads CASSLSSGRAFTGELFF. The DNA for the CDR3 is TGTGCCAGCAGCTTGTCTAGCGGGAGGGCCTTCACCGGGGAGCTGTTTTTT. The V and J genes are TRBV7-9 and TRBJ2-2; TRBD2 matches 12 bases. Germline CDR1 reads SEHNR; CDR2 reads FQNEAQ (reference sequence). J gave up 4 bases and V 3 bases, and 6 bases lay outside the gene matches. CDR3 length equals 17 residues.